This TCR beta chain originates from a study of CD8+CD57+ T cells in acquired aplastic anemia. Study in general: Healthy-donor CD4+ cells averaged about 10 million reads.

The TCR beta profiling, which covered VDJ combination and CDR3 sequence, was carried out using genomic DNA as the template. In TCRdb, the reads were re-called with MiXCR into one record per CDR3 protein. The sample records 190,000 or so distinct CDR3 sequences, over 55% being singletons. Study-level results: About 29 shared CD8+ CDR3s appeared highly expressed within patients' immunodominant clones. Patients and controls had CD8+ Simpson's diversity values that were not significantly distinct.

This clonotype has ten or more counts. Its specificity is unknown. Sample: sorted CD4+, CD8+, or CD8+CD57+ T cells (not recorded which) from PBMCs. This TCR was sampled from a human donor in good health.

CDR3 residues: CASRVNSGAGELFF. Written as DNA, the CDR3 is TGTGCCAGCAGGGTCAATAGCGGAGCCGGGGAGCTGTTTTTT. The rearrangement joins TRBV27 to TRBJ2-2, with D possibly being TRBD2 (6 bases). The V and J ends lost 6 bases and 6 bases respectively, with 14 bases between them. CDR3 length equals 14 residues. The germline gives CDR1 MNHEY, CDR2 SMNVEV (reference sequence).